This T cell receptor beta chain was observed in a study of blood T cell repertoires in COVID-19. Study context: Material from acute and convalescent COVID-19 was sourced from the United States, Italy and Spain. Sample material is recorded as cDNA or gDNA derived from T cells, B-cell-depleted T cells, or PBMCs.

In the original workflow: For nucleated cells, counts were estimated from reference gene primer amplification. Sequenced by immunoSEQ multiplex PCR; TCRdb stores in-frame clones only, minus some. V and J calls and clone size are as listed in that table; D and trimming were resolved from the DNA. The table has around 200,000 clones, 85% to 90% seen once. Ages ranged from about 18 to 100 years, with residence in fewer than 25 US areas. The CDR3 loop spans 15 amino acids. The sequencing input was PBMCs or T cells enriched from blood (not recorded which). The clonotype comes from a woman aged 40 to 49 with acute COVID-19. This chain uses TRBV1 with TRBJ2-3; the D call of TRBD2 is as the table states it, not checked on the DNA. TRBV1 is a pseudogene. CDR3 nucleotides: TGCACCAGCAGCCAAGAAGCGGGGGGGATAGATACGCAGTATTTT. Translating gives CTSSQEAGGIDTQYF.